One TCR beta chain is described in this entry. Antigen: not known. This entry comes from a study of graft-versus-host responses after intestinal transplantation. Study as a whole: Recipients had multivisceral, liver-intestinal, or isolated intestinal transplants. Following induction with anti-thymocyte globulin, all recipients were given tacrolimus and steroids for about three years.

Study-wide findings and caveats: Analysis identified GvH clones in recipient marrow, with some appearing first in ileum or blood. Patients who carried graft-donor T cell macrochimerism also had high graft-versus-host to host-versus-graft clonal ratios in their allografts.

The length of the CDR3 is 11 residues. Germline V CDR1 and CDR2: DFQATT, SNEGSKA (reference sequence). The method was immunoSEQ multiplex PCR; TCRdb's version includes in-frame clones alone and lacks a portion of them. The data contain about 86,000 clones, 88% of them singletons. V and J are TRBV20-1 and TRBJ1-1, with D tentatively TRBD1 (5 bases). This TCR came from a human donor who was the organ donor for an intestinal transplant. The sequencing used unstimulated CD4+ T cells sorted from spleen or lymph node cells, collected before transplant. The CDR3 region is CSPDMNTEAFF. The CDR3 DNA follows: TGCAGCCCGGACATGAACACTGAAGCTTTCTTT.